This T cell receptor beta chain came from a study of Ad26.COV2.S vaccination and SARS-CoV-2 variants. Treatment given: over 15 received Ad26.COV2.S at low or high dose, single or two shots; several received placebo; per-sample allocation not given. Vaccine and placebo recipients were sampled on day 63 after the first injection. Germline V gene data show CDR1 as SGHRS and CDR2 as YFSETQ. This CDR3 spans 15 amino acids. After removal of 1 base from V and 6 bases from J, the junction contained 9 bases not matched to a gene. Sequencing was performed with immunoSEQ multiplex PCR; in TCRdb, only in-frame clones are kept and a portion is missing. The sample comprises 400,000 or so clones, less than 90% of which are singletons, and more than 3% rests with the top ten.

The sample in question was peripheral blood, obtained in a trial of Ad26.COV2.S vaccine versus placebo. This receptor was identified in a person between 18 and 59 years old who received the Ad26.COV2.S COVID-19 vaccine or a placebo. J is TRBJ1-1 and V is TRBV5-1; 7 positions match TRBD1. CDR3 coding DNA: TGCGCCAGCAGCTTGACCGGACAGGAGTCGGCTGAAGCTTTCTTT. The encoded protein is CASSLTGQESAEAFF.